Described below is a single TCR beta chain sequence and its context. Clones were read by immunoSEQ multiplex PCR, and TCRdb kept only the in-frame ones, dropping some. Of 150,000 to 200,000 clones in the sample, roughly 82% are singletons; the top ten hold around 15%. The CDR3 is 14 amino acids. The V and J ends lost 5 bases and 10 bases, in that order; junction bases with no gene match: 7. The germline V gene encodes CDR1 SGHAT and CDR2 FQNNGV. The entry originates in a study of blood T cell repertoires in COVID-19. The material sequenced was PBMCs or T cells enriched from blood (not recorded which). The chain joins TRBV11-2 to TRBJ1-6; 8 nucleotides match TRBD1. The TCR originated in a man aged 45 to 65 who had recovered from COVID-19. CDR3 residues: CASSAGRGHSPLHF. The CDR3 nucleotides read TGTGCCAGCAGCGCTGGCAGGGGGCACTCACCCCTCCACTTT.